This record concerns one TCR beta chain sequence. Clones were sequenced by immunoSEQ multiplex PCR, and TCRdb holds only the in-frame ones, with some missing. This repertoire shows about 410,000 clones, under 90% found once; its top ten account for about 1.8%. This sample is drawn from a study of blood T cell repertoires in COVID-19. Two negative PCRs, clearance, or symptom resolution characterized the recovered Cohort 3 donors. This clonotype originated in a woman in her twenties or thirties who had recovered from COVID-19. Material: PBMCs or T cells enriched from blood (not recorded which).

The CDR3 loop is CASSLSASSYNEQFF. In DNA, the CDR3 is TGTGCCAGCAGTTTAAGCGCCAGCTCCTACAATGAGCAGTTCTTC. The chain is built from TRBV27 and TRBJ2-1, with unresolved D. CDR3 length: 15 amino acids. Germline-derived CDR1 and CDR2 are MNHEY and SMNVEV (reference sequence). With 2 bases removed from V and 0 bases from J, the gap between germline ends came to 8 bases.